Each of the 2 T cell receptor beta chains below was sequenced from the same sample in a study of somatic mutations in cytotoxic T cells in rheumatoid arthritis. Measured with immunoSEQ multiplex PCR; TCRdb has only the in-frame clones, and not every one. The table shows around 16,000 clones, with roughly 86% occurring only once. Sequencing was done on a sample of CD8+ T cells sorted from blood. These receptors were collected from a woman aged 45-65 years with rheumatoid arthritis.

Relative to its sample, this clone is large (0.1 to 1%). CDR3 bases: TGCGCCAGCAGCCAAGAAAGAGGGAATGAGGCCGGGGAGCTGTTTTTT. Translation gives CASSQERGNEAGELFF. The chain uses TRBV4-1 and TRBJ2-2; tentative D call: TRBD2 (5 bases). The V gene lost 0 bases and the J gene lost 6 bases, with 14 bases spanning the gap. The CDR3 spans 16 residues. Germline CDR1 MGHRA, CDR2 YSYEKL.

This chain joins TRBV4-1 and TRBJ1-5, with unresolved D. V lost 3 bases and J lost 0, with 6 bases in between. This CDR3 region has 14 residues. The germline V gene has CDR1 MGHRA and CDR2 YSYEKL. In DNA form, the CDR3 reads TGCGCCAGCAGCCACCCAAATAGCAATCAGCCCCAGCATTTT. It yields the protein CASSHPNSNQPQHF.